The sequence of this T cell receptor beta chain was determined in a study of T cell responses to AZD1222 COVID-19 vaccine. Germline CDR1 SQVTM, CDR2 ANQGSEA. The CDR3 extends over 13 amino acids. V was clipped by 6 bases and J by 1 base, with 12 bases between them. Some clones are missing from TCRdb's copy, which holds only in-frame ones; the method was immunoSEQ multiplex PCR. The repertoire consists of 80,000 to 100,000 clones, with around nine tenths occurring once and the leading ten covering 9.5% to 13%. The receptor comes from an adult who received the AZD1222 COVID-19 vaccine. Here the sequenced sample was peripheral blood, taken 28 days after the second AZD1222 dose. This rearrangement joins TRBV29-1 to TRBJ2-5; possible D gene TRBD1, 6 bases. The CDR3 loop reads CSVAWTVQETQYF. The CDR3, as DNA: TGCAGCGTCGCCTGGACAGTCCAAGAGACCCAGTACTTC.